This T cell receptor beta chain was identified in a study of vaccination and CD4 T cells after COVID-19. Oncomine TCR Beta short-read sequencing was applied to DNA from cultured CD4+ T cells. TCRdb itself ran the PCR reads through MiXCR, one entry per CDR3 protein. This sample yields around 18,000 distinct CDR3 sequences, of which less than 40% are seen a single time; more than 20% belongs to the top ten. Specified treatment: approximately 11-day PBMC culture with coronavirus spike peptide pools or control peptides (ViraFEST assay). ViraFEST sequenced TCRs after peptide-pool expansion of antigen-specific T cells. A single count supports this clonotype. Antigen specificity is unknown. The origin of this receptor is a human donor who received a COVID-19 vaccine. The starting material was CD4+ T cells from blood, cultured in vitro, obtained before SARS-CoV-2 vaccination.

The CDR3, as DNA: TGTGCCAGCAAGGGAGGGTCTGGAAACACCATATATTTT. Protein product: CASKGGSGNTIYF. The rearrangement links TRBV6-1 to TRBJ1-3, with D unclear. Germline V gene data show CDR1 as MNHNS and CDR2 as SASEGT. The CDR3 has 13 residues. V was cut by 7 bases and J by 1 base, with 8 bases left in between.